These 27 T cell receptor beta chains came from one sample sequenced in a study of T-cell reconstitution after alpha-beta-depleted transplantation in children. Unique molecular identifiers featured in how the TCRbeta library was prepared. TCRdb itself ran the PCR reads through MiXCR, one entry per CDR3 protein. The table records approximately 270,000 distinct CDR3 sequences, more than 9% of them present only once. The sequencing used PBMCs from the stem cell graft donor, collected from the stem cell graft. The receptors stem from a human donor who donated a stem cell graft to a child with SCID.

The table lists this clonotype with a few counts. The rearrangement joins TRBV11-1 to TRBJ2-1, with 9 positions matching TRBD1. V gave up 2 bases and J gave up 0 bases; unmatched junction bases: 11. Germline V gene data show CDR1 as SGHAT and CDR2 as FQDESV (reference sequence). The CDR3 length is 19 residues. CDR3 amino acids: CASSLKDRGTGSSYNEQFF. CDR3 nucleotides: TGTGCCAGCAGCTTAAAGGACAGGGGTACCGGGAGCTCCTACAATGAGCAGTTCTTC. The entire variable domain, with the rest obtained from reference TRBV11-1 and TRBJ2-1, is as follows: EAEVAQSPRYKITEKSQAVAFWCDPISGHATLYWYRQILGQGPELLVQFQDESVVDDSQLPKDRFSAERLKGVDSTLKIQPAELGDSAMYLCASSLKDRGTGSSYNEQFFGPGTRLTVL.

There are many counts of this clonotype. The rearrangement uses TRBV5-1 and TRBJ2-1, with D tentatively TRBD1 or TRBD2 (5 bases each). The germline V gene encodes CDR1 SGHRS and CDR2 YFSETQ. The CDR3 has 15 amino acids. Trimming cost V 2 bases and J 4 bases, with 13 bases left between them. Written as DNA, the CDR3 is TGCGCCAGCAGCTTTTTCCGGGGCTTGTACAATGAGCAGTTCTTC. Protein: CASSFFRGLYNEQFF.

CDR3 in amino acids: CASSSLDSSEGETQYF. As DNA, the CDR3 is TGCGCCAGCAGCTCGCTGGACAGCTCAGAGGGAGAGACCCAGTACTTC. The chain has TRBV5-1 and TRBJ2-5, with a weak D call TRBD1 (6 bases). Trimming stripped 3 bases from V and 4 bases from J, with 19 bases between. CDR1 SGHRS and CDR2 YFSETQ come from the germline V gene. The CDR3 length is 16 residues.

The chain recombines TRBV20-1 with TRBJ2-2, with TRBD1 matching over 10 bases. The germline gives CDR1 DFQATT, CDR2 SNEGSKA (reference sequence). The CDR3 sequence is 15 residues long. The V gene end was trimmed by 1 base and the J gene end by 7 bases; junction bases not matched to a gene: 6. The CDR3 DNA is TGCAGTGCTAGAGCCCAGGGACAGGGGTTCGGGGAGCTGTTTTTT. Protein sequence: CSARAQGQGFGELFF.

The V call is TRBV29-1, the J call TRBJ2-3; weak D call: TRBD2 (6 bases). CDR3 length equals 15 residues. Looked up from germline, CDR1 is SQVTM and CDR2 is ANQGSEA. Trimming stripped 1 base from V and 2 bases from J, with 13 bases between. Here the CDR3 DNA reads TGCAGCGTTGAAGGGCGCGGGGCGAACACAGATACGCAGTATTTT. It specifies CSVEGRGANTDTQYF.

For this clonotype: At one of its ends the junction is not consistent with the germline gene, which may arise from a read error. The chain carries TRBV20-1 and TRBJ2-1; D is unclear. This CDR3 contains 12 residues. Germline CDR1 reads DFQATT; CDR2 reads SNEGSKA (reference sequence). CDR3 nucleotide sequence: TGCAGTGCTAGATCACCAGCGAATGATCAGTTCTTC. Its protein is CSARSPANDQFF.

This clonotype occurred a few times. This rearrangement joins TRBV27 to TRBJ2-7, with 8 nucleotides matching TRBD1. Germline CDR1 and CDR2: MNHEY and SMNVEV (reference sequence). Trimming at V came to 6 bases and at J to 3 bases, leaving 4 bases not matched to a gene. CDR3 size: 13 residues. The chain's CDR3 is CASRGQGNYEQYF. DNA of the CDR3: TGTGCCAGCAGAGGACAGGGAAACTACGAGCAGTACTTC.

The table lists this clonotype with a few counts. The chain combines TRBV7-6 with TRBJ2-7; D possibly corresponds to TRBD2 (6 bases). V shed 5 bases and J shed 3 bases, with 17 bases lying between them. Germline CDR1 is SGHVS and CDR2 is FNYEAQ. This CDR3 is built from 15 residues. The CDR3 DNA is TGTGCCAGCAGCATAGGTCCTAGCGCCTACTACGAGCAGTACTTC. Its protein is CASSIGPSAYYEQYF.

Here the CDR3 DNA reads TGCAGTGCCAGGGCCTCCCTGAGCTCCTACAATGAGCAGTTCTTC. Its translation: CSARASLSSYNEQFF. The V gene is TRBV20-1, the J gene TRBJ2-1; a possible D gene is TRBD1 (5 bases). CDR1 DFQATT and CDR2 SNEGSKA come from the germline V gene (reference sequence). Deletions cut 6 bases from V and 0 bases from J, with 15 bases between. This CDR3 contains 15 residues.

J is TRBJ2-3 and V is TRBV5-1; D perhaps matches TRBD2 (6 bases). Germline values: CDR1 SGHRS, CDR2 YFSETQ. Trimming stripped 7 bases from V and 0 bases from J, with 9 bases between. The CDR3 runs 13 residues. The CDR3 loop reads CASAGSSTDTQYF. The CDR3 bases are TGCGCCAGCGCGGGGAGTAGCACAGATACGCAGTATTTT. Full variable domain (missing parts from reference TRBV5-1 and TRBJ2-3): KAGVTQTPRYLIKTRGQQVTLSCSPISGHRSVSWYQQTPGQGLQFLFEYFSETQRNKGNFPGRFSGRQFSNSRSEMNVSTLELGDSALYLCASAGSSTDTQYFGPGTRLTVL.

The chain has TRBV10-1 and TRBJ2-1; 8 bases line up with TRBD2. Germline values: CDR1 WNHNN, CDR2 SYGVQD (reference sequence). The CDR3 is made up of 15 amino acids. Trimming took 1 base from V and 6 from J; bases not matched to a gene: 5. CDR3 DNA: TGCGCCAGCAGTGAGTTTGGCGGGGGGTTCAATGAGCAGTTCTTC. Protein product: CASSEFGGGFNEQFF.

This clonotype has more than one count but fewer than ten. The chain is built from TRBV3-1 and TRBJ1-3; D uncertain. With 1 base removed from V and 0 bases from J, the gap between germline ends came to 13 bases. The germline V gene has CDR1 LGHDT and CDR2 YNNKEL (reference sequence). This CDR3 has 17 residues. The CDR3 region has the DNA TGTGCCAGCAGCCAAGTCGTTCGTCGGGGCTCTGGAAACACCATATATTTT. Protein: CASSQVVRRGSGNTIYF.

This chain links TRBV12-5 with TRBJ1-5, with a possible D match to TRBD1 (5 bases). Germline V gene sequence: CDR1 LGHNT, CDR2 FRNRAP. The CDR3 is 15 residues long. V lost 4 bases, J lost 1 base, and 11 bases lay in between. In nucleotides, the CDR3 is TGTGCTAGTGGTTCCCCGGGACTCAGCAATCAGCCCCAGCATTTT. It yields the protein CASGSPGLSNQPQHF. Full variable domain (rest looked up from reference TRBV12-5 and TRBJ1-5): DARVTQTPRHKVTEMGQEVTMRCQPILGHNTVFWYRQTMMQGLELLAYFRNRAPLDDSGMPKDRFSAEMPDATLATLKIQPSEPRDSAVYFCASGSPGLSNQPQHFGDGTRLSIL.

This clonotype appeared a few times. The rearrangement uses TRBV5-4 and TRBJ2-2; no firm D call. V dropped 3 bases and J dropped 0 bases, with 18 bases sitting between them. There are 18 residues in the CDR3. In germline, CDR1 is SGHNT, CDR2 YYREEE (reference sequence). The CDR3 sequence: CASSWTLGGLPNTGELFF. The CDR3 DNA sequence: TGTGCCAGCAGCTGGACCTTGGGCGGTCTTCCGAACACCGGGGAGCTGTTTTTT.

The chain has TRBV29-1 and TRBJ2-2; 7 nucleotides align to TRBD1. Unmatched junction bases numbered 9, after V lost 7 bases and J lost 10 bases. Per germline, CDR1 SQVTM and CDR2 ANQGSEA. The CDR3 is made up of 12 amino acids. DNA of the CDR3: TGCAGCGGTGGGACAGACTACCTGGAGCTGTTTTTT. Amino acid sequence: CSGGTDYLELFF.

The CDR3 loop reads CAISEPPSGGTTGELFF. In DNA form, the CDR3 reads TGTGCCATCAGTGAGCCCCCTAGCGGGGGCACCACCGGGGAGCTGTTTTTT. V and J are TRBV10-3 and TRBJ2-2; 10 nucleotides line up with TRBD2. This CDR3 has 17 residues. After removal of 2 bases from V and 4 bases from J, the junction contained 7 bases not matched to a gene. CDR1 is ENHRY and CDR2 is SYGVKD in the germline V gene.

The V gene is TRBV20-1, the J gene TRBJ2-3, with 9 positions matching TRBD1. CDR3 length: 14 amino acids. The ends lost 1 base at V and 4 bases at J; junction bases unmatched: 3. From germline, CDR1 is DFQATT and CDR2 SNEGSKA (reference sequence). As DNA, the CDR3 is TGCAGTGCTAGAGCCGGGACAGGGTCAGATACGCAGTATTTT. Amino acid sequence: CSARAGTGSDTQYF.

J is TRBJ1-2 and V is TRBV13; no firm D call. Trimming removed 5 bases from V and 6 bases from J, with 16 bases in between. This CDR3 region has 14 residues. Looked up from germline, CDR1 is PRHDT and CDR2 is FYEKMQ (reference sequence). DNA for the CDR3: TGTGCCAGCAGCCTAGACCGTGGCGCCAATGGCTACACCTTC. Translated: CASSLDRGANGYTF.

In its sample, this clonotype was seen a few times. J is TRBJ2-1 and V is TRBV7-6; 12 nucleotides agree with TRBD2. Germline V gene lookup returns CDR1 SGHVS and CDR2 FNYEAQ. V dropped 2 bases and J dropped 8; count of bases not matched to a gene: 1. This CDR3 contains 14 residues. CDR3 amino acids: CASSLLAGGHEQFF. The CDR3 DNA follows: TGTGCCAGCAGCTTACTAGCGGGGGGGCATGAGCAGTTCTTC.

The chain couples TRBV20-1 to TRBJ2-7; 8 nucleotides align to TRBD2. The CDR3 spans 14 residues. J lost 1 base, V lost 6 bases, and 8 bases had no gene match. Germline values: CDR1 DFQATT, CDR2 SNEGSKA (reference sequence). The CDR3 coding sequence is TGCAGTGCAAAAGCGGGGGCCTATTCCTACGAGCAGTACTTC. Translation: CSAKAGAYSYEQYF.

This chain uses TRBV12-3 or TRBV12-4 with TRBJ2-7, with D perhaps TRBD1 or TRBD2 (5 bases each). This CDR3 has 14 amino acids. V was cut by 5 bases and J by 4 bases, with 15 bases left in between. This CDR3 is CASSPPGTPYEQYF. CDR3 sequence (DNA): TGTGCCAGCAGTCCTCCCGGGACCCCTTACGAGCAGTACTTC.

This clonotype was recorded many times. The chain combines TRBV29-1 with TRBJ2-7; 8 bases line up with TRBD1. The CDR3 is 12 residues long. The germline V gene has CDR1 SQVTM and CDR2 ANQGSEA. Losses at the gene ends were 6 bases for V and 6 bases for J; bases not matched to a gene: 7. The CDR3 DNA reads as TGCAGCGTCCCAACAGGGGGAGGCGAGCAGTACTTC. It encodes CSVPTGGGEQYF.

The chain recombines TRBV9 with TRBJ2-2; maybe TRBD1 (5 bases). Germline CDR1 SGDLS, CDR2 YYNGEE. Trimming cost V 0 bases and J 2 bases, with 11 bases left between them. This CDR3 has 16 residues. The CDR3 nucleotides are TGTGCCAGCAGCGTAGCTCAGGGCATCAACACCGGGGAGCTGTTTTTT. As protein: CASSVAQGINTGELFF. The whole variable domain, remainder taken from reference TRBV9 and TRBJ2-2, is DSGVTQTPKHLITATGQRVTLRCSPRSGDLSVYWYQQSLDQGLQFLIQYYNGEERAKGNILERFSAQQFPDLHSELNLSSLELGDSALYFCASSVAQGINTGELFFGEGSRLTVL.

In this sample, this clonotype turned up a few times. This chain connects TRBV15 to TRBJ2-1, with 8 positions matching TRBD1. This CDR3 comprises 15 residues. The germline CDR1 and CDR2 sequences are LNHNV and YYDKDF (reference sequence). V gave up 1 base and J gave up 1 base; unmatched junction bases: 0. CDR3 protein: CATSRGDRSYNEQFF. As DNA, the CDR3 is TGTGCCACCAGCAGAGGGGACAGGTCCTACAATGAGCAGTTCTTC.

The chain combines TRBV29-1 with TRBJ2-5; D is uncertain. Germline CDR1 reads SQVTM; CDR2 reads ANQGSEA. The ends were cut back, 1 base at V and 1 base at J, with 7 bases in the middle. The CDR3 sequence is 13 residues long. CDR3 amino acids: CSVEGQRQETQYF. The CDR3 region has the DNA TGCAGCGTTGAAGGGCAACGCCAAGAGACCCAGTACTTC.

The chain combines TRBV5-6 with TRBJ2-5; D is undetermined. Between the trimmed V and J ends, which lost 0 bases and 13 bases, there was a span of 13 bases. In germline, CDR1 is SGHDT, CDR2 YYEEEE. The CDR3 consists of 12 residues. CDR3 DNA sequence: TGTGCCAGCAGCTTGGCGGCGCAGCTGTGGTACTTC. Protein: CASSLAAQLWYF.

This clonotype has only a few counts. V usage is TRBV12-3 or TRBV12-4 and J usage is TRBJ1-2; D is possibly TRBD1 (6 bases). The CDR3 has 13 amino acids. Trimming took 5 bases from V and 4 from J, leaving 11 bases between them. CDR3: CASSADRIYGYTF. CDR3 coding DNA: TGTGCCAGCAGTGCAGACAGGATCTATGGCTACACCTTC.